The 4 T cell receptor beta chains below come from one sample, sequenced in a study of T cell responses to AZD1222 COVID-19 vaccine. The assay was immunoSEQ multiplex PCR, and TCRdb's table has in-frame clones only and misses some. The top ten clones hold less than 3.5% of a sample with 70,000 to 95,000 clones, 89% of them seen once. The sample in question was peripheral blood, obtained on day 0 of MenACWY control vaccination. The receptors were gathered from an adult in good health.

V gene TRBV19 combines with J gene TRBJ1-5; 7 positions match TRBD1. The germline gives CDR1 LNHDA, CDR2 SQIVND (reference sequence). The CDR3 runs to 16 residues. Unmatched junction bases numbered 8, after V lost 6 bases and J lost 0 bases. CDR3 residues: CASSQRTGYSNQPQHF. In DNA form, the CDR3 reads TGTGCCAGTAGCCAAAGGACAGGCTATAGCAATCAGCCCCAGCATTTT. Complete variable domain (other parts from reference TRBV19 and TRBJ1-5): DGGITQSPKYLFRKEGQNVTLSCEQNLNHDAMYWYRQDPGQGLRLIYYSQIVNDFQKGDIAEGYSVSREKKESFPLTVTSAQKNPTAFYLCASSQRTGYSNQPQHFGDGTRLSIL.

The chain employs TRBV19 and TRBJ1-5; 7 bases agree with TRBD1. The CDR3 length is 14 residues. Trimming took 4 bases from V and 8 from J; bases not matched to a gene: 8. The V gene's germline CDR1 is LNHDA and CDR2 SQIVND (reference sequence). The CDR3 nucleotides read TGTGCCAGTAGTACCCGACAGGGCAACGAGCCCCAGCATTTT. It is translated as CASSTRQGNEPQHF.

The CDR3 here is CASSPPSQVGEQFF. The CDR3 DNA reads as TGTGCCAGCTCACCACCCAGTCAGGTTGGTGAGCAGTTCTTC. The chain couples TRBV18 to TRBJ2-1; D gene unclear. V lost 0 bases and J lost 9, with 12 bases in between. Germline lookup yields CDR1 KGHSH and CDR2 LQKENI. The CDR3 is 14 residues long. The whole variable domain, remainder taken from reference TRBV18 and TRBJ2-1, is NAGVMQNPRHLVRRRGQEARLRCSPMKGHSHVYWYRQLPEEGLKFMVYLQKENIIDESGMPKERFSAEFPKEGPSILRIQQVVRGDSAAYFCASSPPSQVGEQFFGPGTRLTVL.

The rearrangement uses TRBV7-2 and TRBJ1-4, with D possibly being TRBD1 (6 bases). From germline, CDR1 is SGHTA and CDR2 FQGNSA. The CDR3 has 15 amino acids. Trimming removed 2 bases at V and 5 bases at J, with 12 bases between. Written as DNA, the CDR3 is TGTGCCAGCAGCTTAATGGGACATTCAAATGAAAAACTGTTTTTT. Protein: CASSLMGHSNEKLFF.